The sequence of this T cell receptor beta chain was determined in a study of early T cells in non-severe SARS-CoV-2 infection. TCRdb reprocessed the 5' RACE reads via MiXCR and lists one record per CDR3 protein. The sample consists of approximately 71,000 distinct CDR3 sequences, 12% of them appearing once. Only a few counts were recorded for this clonotype. CDR3 size: 14 residues. V was clipped by 7 bases and J by 3 bases, with 15 bases between them. The sequenced sample consisted of whole blood. The receptor's source is an adult who was a healthcare worker with PCR-confirmed SARS-CoV-2 infection or an uninfected control (not recorded which). The genes are TRBV12-3 or TRBV12-4 and TRBJ1-1; D is perhaps TRBD1 (5 bases). CDR3 region: CASKAGGVDTEAFF. As DNA, the CDR3 is TGTGCCAGCAAAGCCGGGGGAGTTGACACTGAAGCTTTCTTT.